The next 9 T cell receptor beta chains were all read from a single sample in a study of OX40 agonist ivuxolimab in advanced cancers. TCRdb's copy holds only in-frame clones and misses some; the assay was immunoSEQ multiplex PCR. The data hold tens of thousands of clones, with about 79% observed a single time. This specimen was CD4+ or CD8+ T cells sorted from blood, taken in a trial of the OX40 agonist ivuxolimab. The source of these receptors is an adult with an advanced solid tumor such as melanoma, head and neck, liver or kidney cancer.

This clone was seen only once. Written as DNA, the CDR3 is TGTGCCAGCAGCCATGCTAGCGGGGCCTACAATGAGCAGTTCTTC. Its translation is CASSHASGAYNEQFF. This sequence joins TRBV7-9 and TRBJ2-1; 9 bases align to TRBD2. Germline trimming cut 5 bases from V and 2 bases from J; bases unmatched to any gene: 4. The CDR3 runs 15 residues. Germline V gene sequence: CDR1 SEHNR, CDR2 FQNEAQ (reference sequence).

The V gene is TRBV18, the J gene TRBJ1-3; TRBD1 might be the D (5 bases). CDR1 and CDR2 (germline): KGHSH, LQKENI. The V and J ends lost 5 bases and 2 bases respectively, with 16 bases between them. The CDR3 consists of 16 residues. The DNA of the CDR3 is TGTGCCAGCTCATCAGGGTCAGGGACCCCTGGAAACACCATATATTTT. Its translation: CASSSGSGTPGNTIYF.

The rearrangement joins TRBV30 to TRBJ1-2, with TRBD1 identical over 8 bases. Germline V CDR1 and CDR2: GTSNPN, SVGIG (reference sequence). V gave up 5 bases and J gave up 4 bases; unmatched junction bases: 6. This CDR3 region has 13 residues. In DNA form, the CDR3 reads TGTGCCTGGGACAGGGGTGTCGGCTATGGCTACACCTTC. It is translated as CAWDRGVGYGYTF. The complete variable domain, with remaining parts taken from reference TRBV30 and TRBJ1-2, reads SQTIHQWPATLVQPVGSPLSLECTVEGTSNPNLYWYRQAAGRGLQLLFYSVGIGQISSEVPQNLSASRPQDRQFILSSKKLLLSDSGFYLCAWDRGVGYGYTFGSGTRLTVV.

CDR3 nucleotides: TGCGCCAGCAGCCAAGGGACAGCCGGATACGAGCAGTACTTC. Translation: CASSQGTAGYEQYF. The rearrangement uses TRBV4-3 and TRBJ2-7; a possible D gene is TRBD1 (6 bases). The germline V gene has CDR1 LGHNA and CDR2 YSLEER. V gave up 1 base and J gave up 4 bases, with 11 bases separating them. The CDR3 length is 14 residues.

The chain carries TRBV9 and TRBJ1-5; tentatively, D is TRBD1 (5 bases). With 3 bases removed from V and 3 bases from J, the gap between germline ends came to 10 bases. The CDR3 consists of 14 residues. CDR1 is SGDLS and CDR2 is YYNGEE in the germline V gene. CDR3 region: CASSGGTTNQPQHF. The CDR3 DNA reads TGTGCCAGCAGCGGCGGGACCACCAATCAGCCCCAGCATTTT. The full variable domain, its missing parts supplied by reference TRBV9 and TRBJ1-5, is DSGVTQTPKHLITATGQRVTLRCSPRSGDLSVYWYQQSLDQGLQFLIQYYNGEERAKGNILERFSAQQFPDLHSELNLSSLELGDSALYFCASSGGTTNQPQHFGDGTRLSIL.

The genes are TRBV5-1 and TRBJ2-6; D unresolved. CDR3 length: 16 residues. Trimming stripped 0 bases from V and 1 base from J, with 8 bases between. Germline assignment: CDR1 SGHRS and CDR2 YFSETQ. The CDR3 sequence is CASSLAVGSGANVLTF. The CDR3 coding sequence is TGCGCCAGCAGCTTGGCCGTGGGGTCTGGGGCCAACGTCCTGACTTTC.

V and J are TRBV27 and TRBJ2-1; the D gene is possibly TRBD2 (6 bases). Germline CDR1 MNHEY, CDR2 SMNVEV (reference sequence). V lost 4 bases, J lost 4 bases, and 17 bases lay in between. The CDR3 covers 16 residues. The CDR3 DNA sequence: TGTGCCAGCAGTTCGTTTAGCGGCCCGACGTACAATGAGCAGTTCTTC. It encodes CASSSFSGPTYNEQFF.

The chain couples TRBV9 to TRBJ1-1; D remains unclear. Trimming removed 0 bases from V and 0 bases from J, with 9 bases in between. CDR1 is SGDLS and CDR2 is YYNGEE in the germline V gene. The CDR3 spans 15 residues. CDR3 nucleotides: TGTGCCAGCAGCGTAGATGGAAGACTGAACACTGAAGCTTTCTTT. Amino acid sequence: CASSVDGRLNTEAFF. Based on the CDR3 plus reference TRBV9 and TRBJ1-1, the full variable domain is DSGVTQTPKHLITATGQRVTLRCSPRSGDLSVYWYQQSLDQGLQFLIQYYNGEERAKGNILERFSAQQFPDLHSELNLSSLELGDSALYFCASSVDGRLNTEAFFGQGTRLTVV.

This clone was detected once. The CDR3 sequence: CSVDTVTYNEQFF. CDR3 nucleotide sequence: TGCAGCGTTGATACAGTGACCTACAATGAGCAGTTCTTC. The chain couples TRBV29-1 to TRBJ2-1; D not resolved. In germline, CDR1 is SQVTM, CDR2 ANQGSEA. The CDR3 extends over 13 amino acids. V was clipped by 3 bases and J by 2 bases, with 8 bases between them.